The 25 T cell receptor beta chains given below trace back to one sample, sequenced in a study of OX40 agonist ivuxolimab in advanced cancers. The data were produced by immunoSEQ multiplex PCR, yet TCRdb's version contains in-frame clones alone and is incomplete. This sample has fewer than 100,000 clones; about nine tenths occur once, and the top ten carry 6.2%. The sequenced sample was CD4+ or CD8+ T cells sorted from blood, obtained in a trial of the OX40 agonist ivuxolimab. The source of these receptors is an adult with an advanced solid tumor such as melanoma, head and neck, liver or kidney cancer.

This rearrangement joins TRBV6-5 to TRBJ2-7; no clear D. CDR3 length: 15 residues. Germline CDR1 is MNHEY and CDR2 is SVGAGI. V was trimmed by 6 bases and J by 1 base, leaving 16 bases between them. The CDR3 nucleotides read TGTGCCAGCAGCTTCGACTCCCGAAGGTCCTACGAGCAGTACTTC. This gives the protein CASSFDSRRSYEQYF.

J is TRBJ1-2 and V is TRBV6-1; D call uncertain. Per the germline V gene, CDR1 is MNHNS and CDR2 is SASEGT. V was cut by 8 bases and J by 5 bases, with 9 bases left in between. The CDR3 covers 11 residues. CDR3: CASQRAYGYTF. The CDR3 DNA reads TGTGCCAGCCAGCGAGCGTATGGCTACACCTTC.

In DNA, the CDR3 is TGTGCCAGCGCGAAGGACCGACCCTCTGGAAACACCATATATTTT. It codes for CASAKDRPSGNTIYF. The chain couples TRBV25-1 to TRBJ1-3; D is ambiguous. The length of the CDR3 is 15 residues. Trimming took off 8 bases at V and 0 bases at J, with 14 bases between the two ends. CDR1 and CDR2 from the germline V gene are MGHDK and SYGVNS.

V is TRBV2 and J is TRBJ2-7; D is unresolved. V was trimmed by 7 bases and J by 6 bases, leaving 16 bases between them. This CDR3 is 13 amino acids long. The germline V gene has CDR1 SNHLY and CDR2 FYNNEI. This CDR3 reads CASNRALEIEQYF. CDR3 sequence (DNA): TGTGCCAGCAATAGGGCCTTGGAGATCGAGCAGTACTTC.

The V and J genes are TRBV6-1 and TRBJ2-3, with D possibly being TRBD2 (7 bases). Germline V gene lookup returns CDR1 MNHNS and CDR2 SASEGT. V was cut by 1 base and J by 3 bases, with 17 bases left in between. CDR3 length equals 17 residues. CDR3 in amino acids: CASSEVGGGRGTDTQYF. In DNA, the CDR3 is TGTGCCAGCAGTGAAGTTGGAGGGGGGCGGGGGACAGATACGCAGTATTTT.

This clone was picked up one time. The V gene is TRBV6-5, the J gene TRBJ2-6, with unresolved D. The length of the CDR3 is 14 residues. The V and J ends lost 7 bases and 0 bases respectively, with 7 bases between them. Germline CDR1 and CDR2: MNHEY and SVGAGI. The CDR3 here is CASNRASGANVLTF. The CDR3 DNA reads TGTGCCAGCAACCGGGCCTCTGGGGCCAACGTCCTGACTTTC.

The chain carries TRBV19 and TRBJ1-1; the match to TRBD1 covers 8 bases. V lost 5 bases, J lost 2 bases, and 10 bases stayed unmatched. The CDR3 loop spans 16 amino acids. The germline V gene has CDR1 LNHDA and CDR2 SQIVND (reference sequence). The CDR3: CASSGGTGPINTEAFF. CDR3 DNA: TGTGCCAGTAGTGGTGGGACAGGTCCTATAAACACTGAAGCTTTCTTT.

The genes are TRBV28 and TRBJ2-4; D unclear. Trimming took off 2 bases at V and 0 bases at J, with 14 bases between the two ends. The CDR3 has 17 residues. Germline CDR1 reads MDHEN; CDR2 reads SYDVKM. The CDR3 nucleotides read TGTGCCAGCAGTTTAAAAACAGCCGCTCTAGCCAAAAACATTCAGTACTTC. Translation: CASSLKTAALAKNIQYF.

This chain uses TRBV11-3 with TRBJ2-7; perhaps TRBD1 as D (6 bases). This CDR3 contains 13 residues. V was pared by 3 bases and J by 0 bases, with 6 bases between. Germline-derived CDR1 and CDR2 are SGHNT and YENEEA. CDR3 region: CASSLDSSYEQYF. The CDR3 nucleotides read TGTGCCAGCAGCTTGGACAGCTCCTACGAGCAGTACTTC. Together with reference TRBV11-3 and TRBJ2-7, the CDR3 gives the full variable domain: EAGVVQSPRYKIIEKKQPVAFWCNPISGHNTLYWYLQNLGQGPELLIRYENEEAVDDSQLPKDRFSAERLKGVDSTLKIQPAELGDSAVYLCASSLDSSYEQYFGPGTRLTVT.

The CDR3, as DNA: TGTGCCAGCAGCCCCGGACTAGCGGTCACAGATACGCAGTATTTT. Protein sequence: CASSPGLAVTDTQYF. The chain recombines TRBV7-6 with TRBJ2-3; 10 nucleotides line up with TRBD2. Germline V gene data show CDR1 as SGHVS and CDR2 as FNYEAQ. The CDR3 consists of 15 residues. With 5 bases clipped from V and 2 bases from J, the junction kept 4 bases outside the gene matches.

The chain combines TRBV30 with TRBJ2-7, with D maybe TRBD1 (5 bases). The CDR3 consists of 11 residues. Trimming removed 0 bases at V and 10 bases at J, with 10 bases between. The germline CDR1 and CDR2 sequences are GTSNPN and SVGIG (reference sequence). The CDR3 reads CAWSVGQGQYF. The CDR3 DNA follows: TGTGCCTGGAGTGTAGGCCAGGGACAGTACTTC.

The chain links TRBV6-1 to TRBJ2-2, with 7 positions matching TRBD1. CDR1 is MNHNS, CDR2 SASEGT, per germline. The CDR3 sequence is 15 residues long. The junction had 5 bases not matched to a gene; V was cut back by 4 bases and J by 3 bases. CDR3 sequence (DNA): TGTGCCAGCAGTGGAGGGACAGCTTACACCGGGGAGCTGTTTTTT. This translates into CASSGGTAYTGELFF.

This chain joins TRBV28 and TRBJ2-3; TRBD2 might be the D (7 bases). The CDR3 runs to 16 residues. Deletions cut 6 bases from V and 3 bases from J, with 19 bases between. The germline gives CDR1 MDHEN, CDR2 SYDVKM. The CDR3: CASSPLGGLRTDTQYF. In nucleotides, the CDR3 is TGTGCCAGCAGCCCCCTGGGGGGGCTTCGAACAGATACGCAGTATTTT.

The chain couples TRBV6-6 to TRBJ2-3, with TRBD1 identical over 9 bases. CDR1 and CDR2 (germline): MNHNY, SVGAGI (reference sequence). The CDR3 runs 14 residues. V dropped 5 bases and J dropped 3; count of bases not matched to a gene: 3. CDR3 in DNA: TGTGCCAGCAGTCAAGACAGGGGGACAGATACGCAGTATTTT. It codes for CASSQDRGTDTQYF.

The V gene is TRBV29-1, the J gene TRBJ2-3; TRBD1 agrees at 9 bases. The CDR3 covers 13 residues. With 7 bases clipped from V and 5 bases from J, the junction kept 7 bases outside the gene matches. Germline CDR1 is SQVTM and CDR2 is ANQGSEA. CDR3 sequence: CSAKTGGLDTQYF. The CDR3 DNA reads as TGCAGCGCCAAGACAGGGGGACTAGATACGCAGTATTTT.

This clone has more than one count but fewer than ten. The CDR3: CAWSYPGPEAFF. DNA of the CDR3: TGTGCCTGGAGCTATCCCGGCCCTGAAGCTTTCTTT. The genes are TRBV30 and TRBJ1-1; D unclear. This CDR3 is built from 12 residues. Trimming removed 3 bases at V and 6 bases at J, with 11 bases between. Germline V gene lookup returns CDR1 GTSNPN and CDR2 SVGIG (reference sequence).

The chain is built from TRBV9 and TRBJ2-2; the match to TRBD2 covers 11 bases. The CDR3 sequence is 17 residues long. With V trimmed by 0 bases and J by 7 bases, 8 bases remained unmatched. CDR1 and CDR2 (germline): SGDLS, YYNGEE. Here the CDR3 reads CASSVGGSGRVVGELFF. The CDR3 coding sequence is TGTGCCAGCAGCGTAGGGGGTAGCGGGAGGGTCGTCGGGGAGCTGTTTTTT.

V gene TRBV19 combines with J gene TRBJ2-7, with D perhaps matching TRBD2 (5 bases). Looked up from germline, CDR1 is LNHDA and CDR2 is SQIVND (reference sequence). V was trimmed by 4 bases and J by 5 bases, leaving 15 bases between them. The CDR3 spans 14 residues. The CDR3 loop is CASSSSGGEDEQYF. CDR3 in DNA: TGTGCCAGTAGTAGTAGTGGAGGTGAGGACGAGCAGTACTTC.

The rearrangement uses TRBV11-2 and TRBJ1-2; D possibly corresponds to TRBD1 (6 bases). Germline lookup yields CDR1 SGHAT and CDR2 FQNNGV. V gave up 3 bases and J gave up 4 bases, with 12 bases separating them. The length of the CDR3 is 14 residues. Written as DNA, the CDR3 is TGTGCCAGCAGCTTTGGGGGGCAGGGCTATGGCTACACCTTC. Translating gives CASSFGGQGYGYTF.

The chain joins TRBV6-1 to TRBJ1-5, with D hard to call. Germline loops: CDR1 MNHNS, CDR2 SASEGT. The CDR3 has 13 amino acids. V lost 4 bases and J 4 bases, leaving 8 bases between the germline ends. The CDR3 nucleotides are TGTGCCAGCAGTGTAGACGGAAATCAGCCCCAGCATTTT. Residues: CASSVDGNQPQHF.

This sequence joins TRBV29-1 and TRBJ2-2, with D unclear. This CDR3 has 14 residues. Germline values: CDR1 SQVTM, CDR2 ANQGSEA. Trimming took off 6 bases at V and 0 bases at J, with 11 bases between the two ends. CDR3 amino acids: CSVAAGTNTGELFF. The CDR3 DNA sequence: TGCAGCGTCGCGGCCGGAACGAACACCGGGGAGCTGTTTTTT.

The chain has TRBV28 and TRBJ2-5; D is unclear. This CDR3 spans 13 amino acids. In germline, CDR1 is MDHEN, CDR2 SYDVKM. The V gene lost 0 bases and the J gene lost 4 bases, with 6 bases spanning the gap. DNA for the CDR3: TGTGCCAGCAGTTTATGGGGTTCAGAGACCCAGTACTTC. Translating gives CASSLWGSETQYF.

The chain recombines TRBV2 with TRBJ1-6; no clear D. The CDR3 is 13 residues long. The germline V and J ends were trimmed by 3 bases and 3 bases, with 3 bases remaining between them. In germline, CDR1 is SNHLY, CDR2 FYNNEI. CDR3 region: CASSDSYNSPLHF. DNA for the CDR3: TGTGCCAGCAGTGACAGCTATAATTCACCCCTCCACTTT.

The rearrangement joins TRBV5-5 to TRBJ2-5; D ambiguous. Germline V lookup: CDR1 SGHKS, CDR2 YYEKEE (reference sequence). The CDR3 covers 12 residues. The V end lost 3 bases, the J end lost 2 bases, and 5 bases lay between the germline ends. The CDR3 here is CASSSYQETQYF. The CDR3 bases are TGTGCCAGCAGCTCTTATCAAGAGACCCAGTACTTC.

This rearrangement joins TRBV28 to TRBJ1-1; TRBD1 matches 11 bases. This CDR3 region has 15 residues. V lost 5 bases, J lost 4 bases, and 6 bases stayed unmatched. CDR1 is MDHEN and CDR2 is SYDVKM in the germline V gene. The CDR3 DNA follows: TGTGCCAGCAGTCCAAGGACAGGGGGCGTCACTGAAGCTTTCTTT. Translating gives CASSPRTGGVTEAFF.